The clone carrying this T cell receptor beta chain was seen a handful of times. These data are taken from a study of blood T cell repertoires in COVID-19. Overall study: Sample material is recorded as cDNA or gDNA derived from T cells, B-cell-depleted T cells, or PBMCs.

Per the study methods: The assay estimated nucleated cells by amplifying reference gene primers. The assay was immunoSEQ multiplex PCR, and TCRdb's table has in-frame clones only and misses some. Clone size and V and J calls were adopted from that table, with D and trimming inferred from the DNA. The data hold around 120,000 clones, with about nine tenths observed a single time. V lost 3 bases to trimming and J lost 4 bases; unmatched junction nucleotides: 9. This CDR3 contains 16 residues. The V gene's germline CDR1 is LNHDA and CDR2 SQIVND (reference sequence). The origin of this receptor is a human donor in a cohort sampled during active COVID-19. The rearrangement links TRBV19 to TRBJ1-5, with 7 bases aligning to TRBD1. Sample: peripheral blood. CDR3: CASSMNRGEGNQPQHF. For the CDR3, the DNA is TGTGCCAGTAGTATGAACAGGGGAGAGGGTAATCAGCCCCAGCATTTT.